These 11 T cell receptor beta chains came from one sample sequenced in a study of control samples from healthy donors and cancer patients. Measured with immunoSEQ multiplex PCR; TCRdb has only the in-frame clones, and not every one. The sample contains tens of thousands of clones, roughly 93% of which appear only once. Specimen: PBMCs. These receptor sequences come from a man aged 45-65 years with lung cancer.

The chain joins TRBV29-1 to TRBJ2-1; D unresolved. V was cut by 2 bases and J by 7 bases, with 3 bases left in between. The germline CDR1 and CDR2 sequences are SQVTM and ANQGSEA. The CDR3 runs 10 residues. DNA for the CDR3: TGCAGCGTTGAATGGAATGAGCAGTTCTTC. Its translation: CSVEWNEQFF.

The chain recombines TRBV6-6 with TRBJ2-5; either TRBD1 or TRBD2 may supply D (5 bases each). Germline V gives CDR1 MNHNY, CDR2 SVGAGI (reference sequence). The CDR3 consists of 14 residues. Trimming stripped 7 bases from V and 5 bases from J, with 17 bases between. As DNA, the CDR3 is TGTGCCAGCACGCTGACCGGGGCGGCGGAGACCCAGTACTTC. Its protein product is CASTLTGAAETQYF.

The chain has TRBV11-1 and TRBJ1-1; 8 bases map to TRBD1. The CDR3 is 14 residues long. J lost 5 bases, V lost 0 bases, and 2 bases had no gene match. The germline V gene has CDR1 SGHAT and CDR2 FQDESV (reference sequence). CDR3 nucleotide sequence: TGTGCCAGCAGCTTAGCGGGACAGGAGACTGAAGCTTTCTTT. It encodes CASSLAGQETEAFF.

The chain links TRBV19 to TRBJ2-5; D unclear. The germline CDR1 and CDR2 sequences are LNHDA and SQIVND (reference sequence). The CDR3 length is 13 residues. Trimming removed 5 bases at V and 4 bases at J, with 11 bases between. CDR3 amino acids: CASSLRPLETQYF. In nucleotides, the CDR3 is TGTGCCAGTAGTCTGAGGCCCCTAGAGACCCAGTACTTC.

The V and J genes are TRBV27 and TRBJ1-6; D might be TRBD1 (6 bases). This CDR3 region has 15 residues. Germline V CDR1 and CDR2: MNHEY, SMNVEV (reference sequence). The V end was cut by 5 bases, the J end by 5 bases, with 13 bases between. This chain's CDR3 is CASSQGPGDNSPLHF. The CDR3 DNA sequence: TGTGCCAGCAGTCAGGGGCCAGGGGATAATTCACCCCTCCACTTT.

The chain couples TRBV5-1 to TRBJ2-1; 8 nucleotides match TRBD2. This CDR3 region has 15 residues. Trimming cost V 0 bases and J 2 bases; bases outside gene matches: 1. Germline values: CDR1 SGHRS, CDR2 YFSETQ. The CDR3 reads CASSLVSGAYNEQFF. CDR3 in DNA: TGCGCCAGCAGCTTGGTTAGCGGGGCCTACAATGAGCAGTTCTTC. The entire variable domain, with the rest obtained from reference TRBV5-1 and TRBJ2-1, is as follows: KAGVTQTPRYLIKTRGQQVTLSCSPISGHRSVSWYQQTPGQGLQFLFEYFSETQRNKGNFPGRFSGRQFSNSRSEMNVSTLELGDSALYLCASSLVSGAYNEQFFGPGTRLTVL.

V usage is TRBV3-1 (or the pseudogene TRBV3-2) and J usage is TRBJ1-5; D remains unclear. This CDR3 has 13 amino acids. In germline, CDR1 is LGHDT, CDR2 YNNKEL (reference sequence). With 1 base removed from V and 3 bases from J, the gap between germline ends came to 4 bases. The CDR3 loop is CASSQASNQPQHF. DNA for the CDR3: TGTGCCAGCAGCCAAGCATCCAATCAGCCCCAGCATTTT.

The chain links TRBV3-1 (or the pseudogene TRBV3-2) to TRBJ2-5; a weak D match, TRBD1 (6 bases). Germline assignment: CDR1 LGHDT and CDR2 YNNKEL (reference sequence). Trimming left V 5 bases short and J 5 bases short, with 21 bases between. The CDR3 length is 16 residues. The DNA for the CDR3 is TGTGCCAGCAGCGACGATGGGCAGGGGCCAGGGGAGACCCAGTACTTC. It specifies CASSDDGQGPGETQYF.

This clone was seen once. This chain links TRBV30 with TRBJ1-4; D unresolved. This CDR3 has 13 residues. Deletions cut 4 bases from V and 8 bases from J, with 14 bases between. Germline V CDR1 and CDR2: GTSNPN, SVGIG (reference sequence). The CDR3 here is CAWMGGFREKLFF. The CDR3 DNA sequence: TGTGCCTGGATGGGTGGTTTTCGGGAAAAACTGTTTTTT.

The chain has TRBV5-6 and TRBJ1-4; no clear D. CDR1 is SGHDT, CDR2 YYEEEE, per germline. The V end lost 2 bases, the J end lost 0 bases, and 8 bases lay between the germline ends. This CDR3 has 15 residues. CDR3 DNA: TGTGCCAGCAGCTTTTACAGTTCAACTAATGAAAAACTGTTTTTT. Translation: CASSFYSSTNEKLFF.

J is TRBJ1-1 and V is TRBV5-1; D is perhaps TRBD1 (5 bases). Looked up from germline, CDR1 is SGHRS and CDR2 is YFSETQ. V shed 5 bases and J shed 3 bases, with 26 bases lying between them. The CDR3 consists of 18 residues. The CDR3 DNA sequence: TGCGCCAGCAGTTCGGGACGGCGTTTAAGGCGTCGGGACACTGAAGCTTTCTTT. As protein: CASSSGRRLRRRDTEAFF.